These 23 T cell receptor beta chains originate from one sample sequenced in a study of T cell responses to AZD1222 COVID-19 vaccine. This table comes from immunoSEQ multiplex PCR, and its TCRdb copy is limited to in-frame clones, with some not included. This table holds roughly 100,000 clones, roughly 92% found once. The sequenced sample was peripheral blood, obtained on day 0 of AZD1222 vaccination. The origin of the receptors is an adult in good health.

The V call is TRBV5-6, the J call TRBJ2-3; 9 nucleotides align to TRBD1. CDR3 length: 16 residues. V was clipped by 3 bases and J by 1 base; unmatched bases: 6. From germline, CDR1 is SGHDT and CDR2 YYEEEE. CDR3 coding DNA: TGTGCCAGCAGCTCGGACAGGGGATGGGGCACAGATACGCAGTATTTT. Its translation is CASSSDRGWGTDTQYF.

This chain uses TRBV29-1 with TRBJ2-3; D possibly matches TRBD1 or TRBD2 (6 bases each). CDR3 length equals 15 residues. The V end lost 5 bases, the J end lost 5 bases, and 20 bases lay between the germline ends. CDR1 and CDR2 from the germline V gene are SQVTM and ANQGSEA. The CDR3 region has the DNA TGCAGCGTTCCGAGAGGAGGGGGTGGAAAAGATACGCAGTATTTT. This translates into CSVPRGGGGKDTQYF.

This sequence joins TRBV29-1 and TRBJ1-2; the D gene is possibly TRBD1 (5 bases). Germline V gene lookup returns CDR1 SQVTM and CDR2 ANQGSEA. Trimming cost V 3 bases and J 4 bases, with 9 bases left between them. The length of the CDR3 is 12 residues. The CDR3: CSVDEGSYGYTF. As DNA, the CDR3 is TGCAGCGTTGATGAGGGGTCCTATGGCTACACCTTC.

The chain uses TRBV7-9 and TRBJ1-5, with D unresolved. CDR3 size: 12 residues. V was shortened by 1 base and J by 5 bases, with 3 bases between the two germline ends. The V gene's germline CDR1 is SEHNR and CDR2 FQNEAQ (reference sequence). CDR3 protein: CASSLDDQPQHF. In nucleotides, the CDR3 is TGTGCCAGCAGCTTAGATGATCAGCCCCAGCATTTT.

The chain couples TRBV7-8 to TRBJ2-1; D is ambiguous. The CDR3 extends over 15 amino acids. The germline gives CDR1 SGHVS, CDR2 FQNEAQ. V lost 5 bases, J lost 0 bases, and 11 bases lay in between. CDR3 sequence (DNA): TGTGCCAGCAGCCGAGACAAGCGCTCCTACAATGAGCAGTTCTTC. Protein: CASSRDKRSYNEQFF. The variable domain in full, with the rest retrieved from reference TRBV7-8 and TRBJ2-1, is GAGVSQSPRYKVAKRGQDVALRCDPISGHVSLFWYQQALGQGPEFLTYFQNEAQLDKSGLPSDRFFAERPEGSVSTLKIQRTQQEDSAVYLCASSRDKRSYNEQFFGPGTRLTVL.

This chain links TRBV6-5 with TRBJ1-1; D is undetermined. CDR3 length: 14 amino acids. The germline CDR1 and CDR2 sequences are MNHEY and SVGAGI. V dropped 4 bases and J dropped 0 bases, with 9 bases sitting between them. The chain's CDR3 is CASSSRTVNTEAFF. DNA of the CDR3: TGTGCCAGCAGTTCCAGGACCGTGAACACTGAAGCTTTCTTT.

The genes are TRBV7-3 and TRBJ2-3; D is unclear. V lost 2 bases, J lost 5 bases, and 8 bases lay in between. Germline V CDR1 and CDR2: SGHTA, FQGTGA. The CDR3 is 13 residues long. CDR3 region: CASSLSWQDTQYF. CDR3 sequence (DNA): TGTGCCAGCAGCTTATCGTGGCAAGATACGCAGTATTTT.

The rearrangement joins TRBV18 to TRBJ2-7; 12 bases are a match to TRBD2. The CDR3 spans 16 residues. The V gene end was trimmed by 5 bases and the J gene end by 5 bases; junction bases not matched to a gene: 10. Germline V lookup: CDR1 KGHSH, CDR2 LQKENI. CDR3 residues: CASSSRLAGVTDEQYF. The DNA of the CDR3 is TGTGCCAGCTCATCACGACTAGCGGGAGTGACGGACGAGCAGTACTTC. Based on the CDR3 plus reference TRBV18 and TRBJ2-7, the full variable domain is NAGVMQNPRHLVRRRGQEARLRCSPMKGHSHVYWYRQLPEEGLKFMVYLQKENIIDESGMPKERFSAEFPKEGPSILRIQQVVRGDSAAYFCASSSRLAGVTDEQYFGPGTRLTVT.

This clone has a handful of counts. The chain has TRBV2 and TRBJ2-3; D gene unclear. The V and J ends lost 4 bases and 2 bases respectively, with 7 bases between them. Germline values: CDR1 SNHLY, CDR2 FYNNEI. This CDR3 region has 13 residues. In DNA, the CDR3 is TGTGCCAGCAGTGTACACCCCACAGATACGCAGTATTTT. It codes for CASSVHPTDTQYF.

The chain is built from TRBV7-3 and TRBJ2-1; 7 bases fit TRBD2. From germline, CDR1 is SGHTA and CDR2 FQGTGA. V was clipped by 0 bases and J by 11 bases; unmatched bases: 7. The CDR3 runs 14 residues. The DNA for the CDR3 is TGTGCCAGCAGCTTAACGGCTTCCGGGAGGAAGCAGTTCTTC. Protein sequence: CASSLTASGRKQFF.

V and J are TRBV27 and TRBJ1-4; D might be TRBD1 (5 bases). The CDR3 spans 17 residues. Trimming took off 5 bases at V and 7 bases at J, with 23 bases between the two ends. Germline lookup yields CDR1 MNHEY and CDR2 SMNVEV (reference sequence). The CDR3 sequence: CASSPQPRRARGEKLFF. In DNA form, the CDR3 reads TGTGCCAGCAGTCCACAACCCCGCAGGGCTAGGGGTGAAAAACTGTTTTTT.

CDR3 sequence reads: CASSLDRDSEAFF. CDR3 DNA sequence: TGCGCCAGCAGCTTGGACCGGGACAGCGAAGCTTTCTTT. This rearrangement joins TRBV5-1 to TRBJ1-1, with 7 nucleotides matching TRBD1. The germline gives CDR1 SGHRS, CDR2 YFSETQ. The V gene end was trimmed by 0 bases and the J gene end by 8 bases; junction bases not matched to a gene: 4. The CDR3 extends over 13 amino acids.

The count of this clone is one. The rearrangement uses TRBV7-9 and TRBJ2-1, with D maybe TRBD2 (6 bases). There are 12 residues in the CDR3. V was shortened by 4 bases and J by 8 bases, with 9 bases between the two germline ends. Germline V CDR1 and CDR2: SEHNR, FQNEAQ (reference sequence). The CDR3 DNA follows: TGTGCCAGCAGCTCCACGGGAGATGAGCAGTTCTTC. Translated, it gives CASSSTGDEQFF.

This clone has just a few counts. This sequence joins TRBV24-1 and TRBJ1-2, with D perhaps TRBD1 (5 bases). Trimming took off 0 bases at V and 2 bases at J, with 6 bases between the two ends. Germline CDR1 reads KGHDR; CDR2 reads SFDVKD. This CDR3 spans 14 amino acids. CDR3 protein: CATSDLDSNYGYTF. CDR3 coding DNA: TGTGCCACCAGTGATTTGGACAGCAACTATGGCTACACCTTC.

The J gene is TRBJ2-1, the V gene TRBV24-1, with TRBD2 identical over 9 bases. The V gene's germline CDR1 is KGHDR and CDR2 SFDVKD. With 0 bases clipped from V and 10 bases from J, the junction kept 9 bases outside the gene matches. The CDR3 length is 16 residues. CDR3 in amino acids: CATSDLVREGQGEQFF. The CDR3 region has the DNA TGTGCCACCAGTGATTTGGTGCGGGAGGGCCAAGGGGAGCAGTTCTTC.

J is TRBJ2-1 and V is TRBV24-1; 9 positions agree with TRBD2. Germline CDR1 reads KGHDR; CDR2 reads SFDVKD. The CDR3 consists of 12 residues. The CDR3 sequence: CAVAGVDNEQFF. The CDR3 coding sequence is TGTGCAGTAGCGGGAGTGGACAATGAGCAGTTCTTC.

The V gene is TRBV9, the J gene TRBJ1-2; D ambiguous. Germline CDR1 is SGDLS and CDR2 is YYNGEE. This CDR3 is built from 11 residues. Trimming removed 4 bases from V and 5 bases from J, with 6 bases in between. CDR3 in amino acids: CASSRGYGYTF. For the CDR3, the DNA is TGTGCCAGCAGCCGAGGGTATGGCTACACCTTC.

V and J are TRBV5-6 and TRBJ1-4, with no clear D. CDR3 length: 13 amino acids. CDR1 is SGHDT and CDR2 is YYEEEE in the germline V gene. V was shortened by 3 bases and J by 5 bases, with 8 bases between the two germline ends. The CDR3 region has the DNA TGTGCCAGCAGCTCCGGACCGAATGAAAAACTGTTTTTT. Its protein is CASSSGPNEKLFF.

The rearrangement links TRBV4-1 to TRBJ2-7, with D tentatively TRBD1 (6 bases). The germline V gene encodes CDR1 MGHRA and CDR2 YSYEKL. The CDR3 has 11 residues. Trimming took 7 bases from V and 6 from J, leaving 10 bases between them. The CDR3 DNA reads TGCGCCAGCACGAGGGGGAGCGAGCAGTACTTC. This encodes CASTRGSEQYF.

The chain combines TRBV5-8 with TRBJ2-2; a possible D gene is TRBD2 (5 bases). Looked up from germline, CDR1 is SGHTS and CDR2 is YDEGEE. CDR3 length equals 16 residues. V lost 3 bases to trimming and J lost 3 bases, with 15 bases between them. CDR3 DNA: TGTGCCAGCAGCTGGACGCGAGGGCTGGACACCGGGGAGCTGTTTTTT. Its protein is CASSWTRGLDTGELFF.

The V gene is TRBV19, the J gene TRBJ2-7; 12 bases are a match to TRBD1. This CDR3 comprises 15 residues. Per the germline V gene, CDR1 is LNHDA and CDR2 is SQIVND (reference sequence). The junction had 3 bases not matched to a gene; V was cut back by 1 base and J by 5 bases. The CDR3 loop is CASSIAGTGGHEQYF. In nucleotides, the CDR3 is TGTGCCAGTAGTATAGCCGGGACAGGGGGCCACGAGCAGTACTTC.

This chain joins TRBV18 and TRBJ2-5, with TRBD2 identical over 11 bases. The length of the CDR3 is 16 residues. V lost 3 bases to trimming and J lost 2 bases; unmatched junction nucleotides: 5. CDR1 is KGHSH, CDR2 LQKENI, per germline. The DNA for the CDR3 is TGTGCCAGCTCACCGGATAGACTAGCGGGGCAAGAGACCCAGTACTTC. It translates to CASSPDRLAGQETQYF.

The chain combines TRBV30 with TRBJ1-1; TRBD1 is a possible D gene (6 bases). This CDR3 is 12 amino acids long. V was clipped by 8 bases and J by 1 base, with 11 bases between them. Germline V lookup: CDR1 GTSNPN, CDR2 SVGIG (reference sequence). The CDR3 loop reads CAQGRENTEAFF. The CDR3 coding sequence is TGTGCCCAGGGGCGAGAGAACACTGAAGCTTTCTTT.